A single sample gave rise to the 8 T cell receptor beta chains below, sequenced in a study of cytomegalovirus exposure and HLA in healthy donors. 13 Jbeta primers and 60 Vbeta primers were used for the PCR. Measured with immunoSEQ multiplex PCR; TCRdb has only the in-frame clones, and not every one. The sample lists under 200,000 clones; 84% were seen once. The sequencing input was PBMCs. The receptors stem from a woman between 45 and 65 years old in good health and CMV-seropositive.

CDR3 in amino acids: CASSSGDRGPTDTQYF. The CDR3, as DNA: TGCGCCAGCAGCTCTGGGGACAGGGGCCCCACAGATACGCAGTATTTT. This chain uses TRBV5-1 with TRBJ2-3; 10 positions agree with TRBD1. In germline, CDR1 is SGHRS, CDR2 YFSETQ. The V segment lost 3 bases and the J segment 2 bases; nucleotides outside the gene matches: 6. This CDR3 region has 16 residues.

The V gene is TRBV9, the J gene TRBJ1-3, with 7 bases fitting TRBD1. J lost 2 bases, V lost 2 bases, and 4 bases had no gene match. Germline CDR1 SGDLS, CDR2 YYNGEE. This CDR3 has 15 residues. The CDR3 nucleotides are TGTGCCAGCAGCGTGTCACAGGGGCCTGGAAACACCATATATTTT. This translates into CASSVSQGPGNTIYF.

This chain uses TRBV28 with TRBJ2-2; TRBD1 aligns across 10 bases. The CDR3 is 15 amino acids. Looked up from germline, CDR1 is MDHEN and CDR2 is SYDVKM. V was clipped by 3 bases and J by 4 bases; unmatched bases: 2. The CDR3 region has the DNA TGTGCCAGCAGTTTTGGGACAGGGGTCACCGGGGAGCTGTTTTTT. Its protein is CASSFGTGVTGELFF.

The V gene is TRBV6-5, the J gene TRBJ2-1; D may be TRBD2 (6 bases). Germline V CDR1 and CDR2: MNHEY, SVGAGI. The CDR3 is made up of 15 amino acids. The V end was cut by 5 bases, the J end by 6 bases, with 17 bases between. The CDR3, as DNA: TGTGCCAGCAGTCGGGGATCCGGGCGGGGCAATGAGCAGTTCTTC. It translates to CASSRGSGRGNEQFF.

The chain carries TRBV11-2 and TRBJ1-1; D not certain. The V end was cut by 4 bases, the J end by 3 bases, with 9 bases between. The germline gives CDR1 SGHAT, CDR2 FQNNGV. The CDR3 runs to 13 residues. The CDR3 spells CASSSGRDTEAFF. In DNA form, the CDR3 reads TGTGCCAGCAGCTCCGGGCGGGACACTGAAGCTTTCTTT.

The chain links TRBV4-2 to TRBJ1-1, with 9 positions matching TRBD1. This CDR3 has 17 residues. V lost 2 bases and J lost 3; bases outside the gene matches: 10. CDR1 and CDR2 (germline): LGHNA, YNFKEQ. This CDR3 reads CASSQTTGGGLDTEAFF. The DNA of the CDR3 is TGTGCCAGCAGCCAAACTACAGGGGGCGGTTTGGACACTGAAGCTTTCTTT.

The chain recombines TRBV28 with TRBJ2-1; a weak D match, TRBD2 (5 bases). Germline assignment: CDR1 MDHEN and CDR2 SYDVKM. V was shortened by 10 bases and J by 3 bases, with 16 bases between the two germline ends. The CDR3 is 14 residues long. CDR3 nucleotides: TGTGCCACCGGTGGACTTGGGGACTACAATGAGCAGTTCTTC. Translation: CATGGLGDYNEQFF. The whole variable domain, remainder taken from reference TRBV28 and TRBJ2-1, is DVKVTQSSRYLVKRTGEKVFLECVQDMDHENMFWYRQDPGLGLRLIYFSYDVKMKEKGDIPEGYSVSREKKERFSLILESASTNQTSMYLCATGGLGDYNEQFFGPGTRLTVL.

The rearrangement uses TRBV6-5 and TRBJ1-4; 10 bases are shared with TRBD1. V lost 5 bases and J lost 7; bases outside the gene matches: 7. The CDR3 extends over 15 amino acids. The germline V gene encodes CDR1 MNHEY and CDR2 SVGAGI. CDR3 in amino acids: CASSTRDRGIEKLFF. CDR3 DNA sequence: TGTGCCAGCAGTACCCGGGACAGGGGAATTGAAAAACTGTTTTTT.